These T cell receptor beta chains were read from a single sample in a study of early T cells in non-severe SARS-CoV-2 infection. In TCRdb, the 5' RACE reads were re-called with MiXCR into one record per CDR3 protein. The sample holds tens of thousands of distinct CDR3 sequences; about 5.6% are singletons and the top ten take around 11%. The sample was whole blood. These receptors were taken from an adult who was a healthcare worker with PCR-confirmed SARS-CoV-2 infection or an uninfected control (not recorded which). Each CDR3 is given with its conserved first and last residue. D genes are given only for firm matches. Rows may omit the clone size; those that give it use once, few, many or a size class.

clone size	V gene	D gene	J gene	CDR3 protein	CDR3 DNA
many	TRBV28	.	TRBJ2-7	CASRVEETYEQYF	TGTGCCAGCAGGGTCGAAGAGACCTACGAGCAGTACTTC
many	TRBV19	TRBD1	TRBJ2-7	CASRADRHYEQYF	TGTGCCAGTAGGGCGGACAGGCATTACGAGCAGTACTTC
many	TRBV20-1	TRBD1	TRBJ1-2	CSAHPQGQGARDYGYTF	TGCAGTGCCCACCCGCAGGGACAGGGGGCCAGAGACTATGGCTACACCTTC
many	TRBV4-3	.	TRBJ1-1	CASSPGHYKNTEAFF	TGCGCCAGCAGCCCGGGACACTACAAGAACACTGAAGCTTTCTTT
many	TRBV7-9	TRBD1	TRBJ2-1	CASSLGQGTEQFF	TGTGCCAGCAGCTTAGGACAGGGGACTGAGCAGTTCTTC
.	TRBV6-5	TRBD2	TRBJ2-1	CASRTSGSRDEQFF	TGTGCCAGCAGAACTAGCGGGAGTCGGGATGAGCAGTTCTTC
many	TRBV20-1	.	TRBJ2-7	CSARGGIYEQYF	TGCAGTGCTAGAGGGGGGATCTACGAGCAGTACTTC
many	TRBV20-1	TRBD1	TRBJ1-2	CSASRTGNYGYTF	TGCAGTGCTAGCCGGACAGGGAACTATGGCTACACCTTC
many	TRBV7-8	.	TRBJ2-2	CASSLGEKLNTGELFF	TGTGCCAGCAGCTTAGGGGAGAAATTAAACACCGGGGAGCTGTTTTTT
few	TRBV20-1	.	TRBJ2-1	CSARDSRTVSYNEQFF	TGCAGTGCTAGAGATTCGAGGACTGTCTCCTACAATGAGCAGTTCTTC
many	TRBV6-5	.	TRBJ1-6	CASSYSVPGTPNNSPLHF	TGTGCCAGCAGTTACTCAGTCCCCGGGACACCGAATAATTCACCCCTCCACTTT
.	TRBV6-1	.	TRBJ1-1	CASSEATVAGRTEAFF	TGTGCCAGCAGTGAAGCAACAGTGGCAGGTCGCACTGAAGCTTTCTTT
many	TRBV27	.	TRBJ1-1	CASSHGTVNTEAFF	TGTGCCAGCAGTCACGGGACGGTGAACACTGAAGCTTTCTTT
.	TRBV7-6	TRBD1	TRBJ2-1	CASSTQGQGAYEQFF	TGTGCCAGCAGCACACAAGGACAGGGTGCGTATGAGCAGTTCTTC
medium-sized	TRBV12-3/TRBV12-4	.	TRBJ2-1	CASTRDNYNEQFF	TGTGCCAGCACCCGGGACAACTACAATGAGCAGTTCTTC
many	TRBV5-4	.	TRBJ2-1	CASSLGSTTGNRQFF	TGTGCCAGCAGCTTGGGGAGTACGACCGGGAATCGGCAGTTCTTC
.	TRBV7-2	TRBD2	TRBJ2-3	CASSLDAGGPLRTDTQYF	TGTGCCAGCAGCTTAGACGCGGGAGGGCCTCTTCGGACAGATACGCAGTATTTT
many	TRBV6-5	.	TRBJ1-6	CASSYGGGWGNSPLHF	TGTGCCAGCAGTTACGGGGGAGGGTGGGGAAATTCACCCCTCCACTTT
few	TRBV7-6	TRBD2	TRBJ2-7	CASSLQSGGLAESYEQYF	TGTGCCAGCAGCTTACAGTCAGGCGGACTAGCGGAGTCCTACGAGCAGTACTTC
many	TRBV7-2	.	TRBJ2-7	CASSLVDGRYEQYF	TGTGCCAGCAGCTTAGTTGACGGGAGATACGAGCAGTACTTC
many	TRBV7-9	.	TRBJ2-4	CASSAGDLAKNIQYF	TGTGCCAGCAGTGCAGGGGACTTAGCCAAAAACATTCAGTACTTC
many	TRBV6-6	TRBD1	TRBJ2-7	CASRGTGTYEQYF	TGTGCCAGCAGAGGGACAGGGACCTACGAGCAGTACTTC
many	TRBV5-1	.	TRBJ2-1	CASSQTGAVDEQFF	TGCGCCAGCAGCCAAACGGGAGCGGTGGATGAGCAGTTCTTC
many	TRBV11-1	TRBD2	TRBJ2-1	CASSLQGLAKYNEQFF	TGTGCCAGCAGCTTACAGGGACTAGCGAAATACAATGAGCAGTTCTTC
many	TRBV5-1	.	TRBJ2-7	CASSLEQYSYEQYF	TGCGCCAGCAGCTTGGAACAGTATTCCTACGAGCAGTACTTC
many	TRBV7-2	TRBD1	TRBJ2-1	CASSLAGTEVNNEQFF	TGTGCCAGCAGCTTAGCGGGGACAGAGGTCAACAATGAGCAGTTCTTC
.	TRBV18	.	TRBJ2-6	CASSPRGTGANVLTF	TGTGCCAGCTCACCTAGGGGCACTGGGGCCAACGTCCTGACTTTC
many	TRBV7-3	.	TRBJ2-2	CASSSRVTGELFF	TGTGCCAGCAGCTCCAGGGTCACCGGGGAGCTGTTTTTT
few	TRBV11-2	TRBD2	TRBJ2-5	CASRLAGRGDQTQYF	TGTGCCAGCAGACTAGCGGGCAGGGGTGATCAGACCCAGTACTTC
many	TRBV29-1	.	TRBJ2-1	CSAQPGTVDEQFF	TGCAGCGCACAACCTGGGACGGTCGATGAGCAGTTCTTC
many	TRBV7-2	.	TRBJ1-3	CASSFSVGASGNTIYF	TGTGCCAGCAGCTTTTCGGTTGGGGCCTCTGGAAACACCATATATTTT
many	TRBV5-4	TRBD1	TRBJ2-2	CASSYYGTGGSNTGELFF	TGTGCCAGCAGTTATTACGGGACAGGGGGCTCGAACACCGGGGAGCTGTTTTTT
many	TRBV24-1	TRBD1	TRBJ1-1	CATPTGGSTEAFF	TGTGCCACCCCCACAGGGGGCAGCACTGAAGCTTTCTTT
many	TRBV28	.	TRBJ2-5	CASSTSRREQETQYF	TGTGCCAGCAGTACCTCCCGGAGGGAGCAAGAGACCCAGTACTTC
many	TRBV28	.	TRBJ1-2	CASSPAIAGYGYTF	TGTGCCAGCAGCCCCGCAATAGCCGGTTATGGCTACACCTTC
.	TRBV7-9	.	TRBJ2-1	CASSLGPSVGELF	TGTGCCAGCAGCTTAGGACCTTCGGTAGGAGAGCTCTTC
.	TRBV20-1	TRBD2	TRBJ2-2	CSAYAGGYTGELFF	TGCAGTGCTTACGCGGGAGGGTACACCGGGGAGCTGTTTTTT
many	TRBV18	.	TRBJ2-1	CASSRPVLNEQFF	TGTGCCAGCTCACGACCAGTCTTGAATGAGCAGTTCTTC
many	TRBV6-6	TRBD2	TRBJ2-3	CASSYPEPLLAGVTDTQYF	TGTGCCAGCAGTTACCCAGAACCGCTTCTAGCGGGAGTCACAGATACGCAGTATTTT
many	TRBV20-1	TRBD1	TRBJ2-6	CSARMTGVSGANVLTF	TGCAGTGCTAGGATGACAGGGGTCTCTGGGGCCAACGTCCTGACTTTC
.	TRBV9	TRBD1	TRBJ2-2	CASSAGQGTGELFF	TGTGCCAGCAGCGCTGGACAGGGTACCGGGGAGCTGTTTTTT
many	TRBV7-8	.	TRBJ2-1	CASSNQPGDEQFF	TGTGCCAGCAGCAACCAACCAGGGGATGAGCAGTTCTTC
few	TRBV5-4	TRBD1	TRBJ1-6	CASSLDGSQGGSPLHF	TGTGCCAGCAGCTTGGATGGGTCCCAGGGGGGCTCACCCCTCCACTTT
many	TRBV4-1	TRBD2	TRBJ2-2	CASSQRAGGTGELFF	TGCGCCAGCAGCCAACGCGCGGGGGGCACCGGGGAGCTGTTTTTT
.	TRBV7-6	TRBD2	TRBJ2-2	CASSAFDVAGGSAGELFF	TGTGCCAGCAGCGCCTTCGACGTAGCGGGAGGGTCCGCCGGGGAGCTGTTTTTT
many	TRBV12-3/TRBV12-4	.	TRBJ1-5	CASSEESRHSNQPQHF	TGTGCCAGCAGTGAAGAGAGTCGCCATAGCAATCAGCCCCAGCATTTT
many	TRBV7-9	TRBD1	TRBJ2-1	CASSEDRGPPPSQYNEQFF	TGTGCCAGCAGCGAGGACAGGGGGCCGCCCCCGAGTCAGTACAATGAGCAGTTCTTC
many	TRBV28	.	TRBJ1-1	CASSSSREYTEAFF	TGTGCCAGCAGTTCCTCCCGGGAGTACACTGAAGCTTTCTTT
.	TRBV20-1	.	TRBJ1-3	CSALQGNLGDTIYF	TGCAGTGCGCTACAGGGAAACCTGGGAGACACCATATATTTT
few	TRBV7-9	.	TRBJ2-1	CASSLGVTTQRVEQFF	TGTGCCAGCAGCTTAGGAGTTACAACTCAGCGCGTTGAGCAGTTCTTC